This T cell receptor (beta chain) was identified in a study of CD8 T cells in Susac syndrome. V dropped 6 bases and J dropped 4 bases, with 15 bases sitting between them. The CDR3 extends over 15 amino acids. Per germline, CDR1 LNHNV and CDR2 YYDKDF (reference sequence). RNA was extracted with the RNeasy kit, and a quantity of roughly 0.45 to 1 ug was reverse transcribed using random hexamers. One entry per CDR3 protein results from TCRdb running MiXCR on the immunoSEQ multiplex PCR reads. The sample has approximately 110,000 distinct CDR3 sequences, more than 90% seen once; the top ten hold over 0.065%.

The receptor comes from a human donor in good health. The chain carries TRBV15 and TRBJ2-2; D is unclear. Sequenced material: CD4+ T cells from PBMCs. This CDR3 reads CATSSQALGTGELFF. The CDR3 DNA sequence: TGTGCCACCAGTTCCCAGGCTCTGGGCACCGGGGAGCTGTTTTTT.